Below are 29 T cell receptor beta chains sequenced from a single sample in a study of T cells in Graves' hyperthyroidism and ophthalmopathy. The investigators amplified TCR beta CDR3 regions from RNA transcripts. With the HTBI primer set, the TCR CDR3 went through a first round of RT-PCR. Each CDR3 protein gets one entry after TCRdb re-called the multiplex PCR reads with MiXCR. The data hold fewer than 400,000 distinct CDR3 sequences, with 15% to 17% observed a single time. The sequenced sample consisted of blood. The receptors come from a woman aged 18-29 years with Graves' hyperthyroidism that later progressed to Graves' ophthalmopathy.

In its sample, this clonotype was seen a few times. In DNA, the CDR3 is TGTGCCAGCAGTTTAAGTAAGGGAGCCTACGAGCAGTACTTC. The encoded protein is CASSLSKGAYEQYF. J is TRBJ2-7 and V is TRBV27, with D possibly being TRBD2 (5 bases). The CDR3 has 14 residues. V lost 2 bases and J 2 bases, leaving 10 bases between the germline ends. Germline lookup yields CDR1 MNHEY and CDR2 SMNVEV (reference sequence).

At least ten counts were recorded for this clonotype. The rearrangement uses TRBV28 and TRBJ2-2; tentative D call: TRBD1 (8 bases). This CDR3 is 17 amino acids long. Looked up from germline, CDR1 is MDHEN and CDR2 is SYDVKM. The V end was cut by 6 bases, the J end by 5 bases, with 22 bases between. The DNA of the CDR3 is TGTGCCAGCAGGCCGAAAGTACAGGGGGAGGGAACCGGGGAGCTGTTTTTT. Amino acid sequence: CASRPKVQGEGTGELFF.

Many counts were recorded for this clonotype. The J gene is TRBJ1-2, the V gene TRBV20-1; the match to TRBD1 covers 9 bases. The CDR3 length is 17 residues. V was clipped by 2 bases and J by 4 bases; unmatched bases: 14. Germline assignment: CDR1 DFQATT and CDR2 SNEGSKA (reference sequence). This CDR3 is CSARNTGGNGWVYGYTF. CDR3 sequence (DNA): TGCAGTGCTAGAAATACAGGGGGCAACGGTTGGGTCTATGGCTACACCTTC.

This clonotype was seen ten or more times. This chain joins TRBV28 and TRBJ2-7; possibly TRBD1 or TRBD2 for D (6 bases each). The V end was cut by 4 bases, the J end by 0 bases, with 19 bases between. CDR3 length: 17 residues. Germline V lookup: CDR1 MDHEN, CDR2 SYDVKM. The CDR3 nucleotides are TGTGCCAGCAGTTCCCCGGGGGCCCAAGCTAGCTCCTACGAGCAGTACTTC. Protein sequence: CASSSPGAQASSYEQYF.

This clonotype was seen at least ten times. The gene calls are TRBV3-1 and TRBJ2-3, with D perhaps assigned TRBD1 or TRBD2 (5 bases each). The germline V gene has CDR1 LGHDT and CDR2 YNNKEL (reference sequence). Trimming removed 4 bases at V and 1 base at J, with 9 bases between. The CDR3 is 14 amino acids. Here the CDR3 DNA reads TGTGCCAGCAGCCGGGACGGCGGCACAGATACGCAGTATTTT. It specifies CASSRDGGTDTQYF.

This clonotype was detected ten times or more. The chain recombines TRBV18 with TRBJ1-5; D is ambiguous. V gave up 3 bases and J gave up 2 bases, with 11 bases separating them. The CDR3 is made up of 15 amino acids. Per the germline V gene, CDR1 is KGHSH and CDR2 is LQKENI. The CDR3 DNA is TGTGCCAGCTCACCCGGCGGACGGGGCAATCAGCCCCAGCATTTT. This translates into CASSPGGRGNQPQHF. The complete variable domain, with remaining parts taken from reference TRBV18 and TRBJ1-5, reads NAGVMQNPRHLVRRRGQEARLRCSPMKGHSHVYWYRQLPEEGLKFMVYLQKENIIDESGMPKERFSAEFPKEGPSILRIQQVVRGDSAAYFCASSPGGRGNQPQHFGDGTRLSIL.

Points on this clonotype: A much larger clonotype is one base distant, so this may be a read error. The rearrangement links TRBV4-2 to TRBJ2-7; TRBD2 matches at 9 bases. CDR3 length equals 17 residues. Losses at the gene ends were 1 base for V and 1 base for J; bases not matched to a gene: 8. CDR1 is LGHNA and CDR2 is YNFKEQ in the germline V gene. DNA for the CDR3: TGTGCCAGCAGCCAAGGAGCGGGAGCGGGAGGTTCCTACGAGCAGTACTTC. Translation: CASSQGAGAGGSYEQYF.

The table lists this clonotype with a few counts. The chain employs TRBV5-1 and TRBJ2-1; D is possibly TRBD1 or TRBD2 (5 bases each). The CDR3 totals 15 residues. V lost 4 bases to trimming and J lost 0 bases, with 11 bases between them. Germline CDR1 SGHRS, CDR2 YFSETQ. In DNA form, the CDR3 reads TGCGCCAGCAGCGGGACCGAGAGCTCCTACAATGAGCAGTTCTTC. Translation: CASSGTESSYNEQFF.

This clonotype appeared many times. The gene calls are TRBV20-1 and TRBJ2-5; 9 bases line up with TRBD2. Germline trimming cut 5 bases from V and 1 base from J; bases unmatched to any gene: 8. The CDR3 sequence is 15 residues long. Per the germline V gene, CDR1 is DFQATT and CDR2 is SNEGSKA (reference sequence). CDR3 residues: CSAGGSSGTQETQYF. The CDR3 DNA sequence: TGCAGTGCTGGGGGGTCTAGCGGGACCCAAGAGACCCAGTACTTC.

This clonotype was seen at least ten times. The chain employs TRBV28 and TRBJ1-2; 8 bases are a match to TRBD1. The CDR3 is made up of 17 amino acids. In germline, CDR1 is MDHEN, CDR2 SYDVKM. V was pared by 4 bases and J by 4 bases, with 14 bases of the junction left unmatched. As DNA, the CDR3 is TGTGCCAGCAGTTCCTCGGGACAGGAGTCATTCCTCTATGGCTACACCTTC. Translating gives CASSSSGQESFLYGYTF.

This clonotype was recorded a few times. This CDR3 reads CASSSKKREKWDNEQFF. The CDR3 DNA reads as TGTGCCAGCAGTTCAAAGAAGCGGGAGAAGTGGGACAATGAGCAGTTCTTC. The J gene is TRBJ2-1, the V gene TRBV6-5, with 8 bases matching TRBD2. Germline values: CDR1 MNHEY, CDR2 SVGAGI. CDR3 length: 17 amino acids. V was pared by 4 bases and J by 5 bases, with 13 bases of the junction left unmatched.

This clonotype was seen only a few times. An end of the junction does not agree with germline; a read error may underlie this. The V call is TRBV29-1, the J call TRBJ2-1; TRBD2 might be the D (5 bases). Germline V gene sequence: CDR1 SQVTM, CDR2 ANQGSEA. This CDR3 contains 17 residues. The chain's CDR3 is CSAAEHLAWVTYSEQFF. The CDR3, as DNA: TGCAGCGCCGCCGAGCACTTAGCGTGGGTTACCTACAGTGAGCAGTTCTTC.

V and J are TRBV5-5 and TRBJ1-4, with D unclear. The CDR3 spans 13 residues. Trimming stripped 1 base from V and 11 bases from J, with 12 bases between. Germline V gene sequence: CDR1 SGHKS, CDR2 YYEKEE (reference sequence). The CDR3 protein is CASSLPEGGKLFF. CDR3 DNA sequence: TGTGCCAGCAGCTTGCCCGAGGGAGGCAAACTGTTTTTT.

This clonotype was recorded a few times. V is TRBV6-1 and J is TRBJ1-4, with D possibly TRBD1 on 5 matching bases. V dropped 2 bases and J dropped 0 bases, with 19 bases sitting between them. Per the germline V gene, CDR1 is MNHNS and CDR2 is SASEGT. The CDR3 totals 19 residues. Here the CDR3 reads CASSESGVGAMATNEKLFF. For the CDR3, the DNA is TGTGCCAGCAGTGAAAGTGGGGTAGGGGCAATGGCAACTAATGAAAAACTGTTTTTT.

This clonotype was recorded many times. The chain recombines TRBV11-2 with TRBJ2-5, with TRBD2 matching over 10 bases. The CDR3 contains 16 residues. V lost 1 base, J lost 5 bases, and 7 bases stayed unmatched. Germline V gene data show CDR1 as SGHAT and CDR2 as FQNNGV. Here the CDR3 DNA reads TGTGCCAGCAGCTTAGCGCTAGCGGGGGCGGAGGAGACCCAGTACTTC. Protein: CASSLALAGAEETQYF.

The chain links TRBV20-1 to TRBJ2-1, with 9 positions matching TRBD1. Germline trimming cut 5 bases from V and 10 bases from J; bases unmatched to any gene: 12. CDR1 and CDR2 from the germline V gene are DFQATT and SNEGSKA (reference sequence). The CDR3 runs to 14 residues. The CDR3 sequence: CSARGQGTLAEQFF. For the CDR3, the DNA is TGCAGTGCTCGCGGACAGGGGACTCTAGCGGAGCAGTTCTTC.

This clonotype was detected many times. The chain couples TRBV27 to TRBJ1-1; D gene uncertain. Trimming stripped 3 bases from V and 1 base from J, with 12 bases between. From germline, CDR1 is MNHEY and CDR2 SMNVEV (reference sequence). The CDR3 sequence is 15 residues long. The CDR3 region is CASSLQGKANTEAFF. CDR3 nucleotide sequence: TGTGCCAGCAGTTTGCAAGGGAAGGCGAACACTGAAGCTTTCTTT.

The table lists this clonotype with many counts. The rearrangement uses TRBV12-3 or TRBV12-4 and TRBJ2-7; TRBD2 matches 9 bases. Germline trimming cut 4 bases from V and 4 bases from J; bases unmatched to any gene: 8. This CDR3 comprises 15 residues. The CDR3 DNA reads as TGTGCCAGCAGTTCCTCTAGCGGGATGGGTTACGAGCAGTACTTC. The encoded protein is CASSSSSGMGYEQYF.

This clonotype came up many times. The genes are TRBV12-3 or TRBV12-4 and TRBJ2-1; TRBD1 or TRBD2 may be the D gene (6 bases each). The length of the CDR3 is 18 residues. Trimming shortened V by 3 bases and J by 0 bases, and 18 bases separated the two germline ends. In nucleotides, the CDR3 is TGTGCCAGCAGTTTGGGAGGAGACAGGCAAAGCTCCTACAATGAGCAGTTCTTC. Its protein product is CASSLGGDRQSSYNEQFF.

The V call is TRBV28, the J call TRBJ2-1, with 8 bases lining up with TRBD1. The V gene end was trimmed by 4 bases and the J gene end by 1 base; junction bases not matched to a gene: 6. The CDR3 spans 16 residues. Per the germline V gene, CDR1 is MDHEN and CDR2 is SYDVKM. The chain's CDR3 is CASSSDRAGSYNEQFF. CDR3 bases: TGTGCCAGCAGTTCGGACAGGGCAGGGTCCTACAATGAGCAGTTCTTC.

In regard to this clonotype: A clone one base away is much larger, so this may be a read error. Here the CDR3 reads CANSIGTQAFF. Here the CDR3 DNA reads TGTGCCAACAGTATCGGGACACAGGCTTTCTTT. The chain uses TRBV27 and TRBJ1-1; tentative D call: TRBD1 (6 bases). The CDR3 runs 11 residues. CDR1 is MNHEY, CDR2 SMNVEV, per germline (reference sequence).

This clonotype was counted many times. The genes are TRBV20-1 and TRBJ2-1; the match to TRBD1 covers 8 bases. The germline V gene encodes CDR1 DFQATT and CDR2 SNEGSKA (reference sequence). The CDR3 spans 18 residues. Trimming cost V 2 bases and J 0 bases; bases outside gene matches: 12. In DNA, the CDR3 is TGCAGTGCTAGAAGAGAAGAGGGACAGGCGAGCTCCTACAATGAGCAGTTCTTC. Residues: CSARREEGQASSYNEQFF.

The chain carries TRBV4-1 and TRBJ2-7; 7 bases are a match to TRBD2. The V gene's germline CDR1 is MGHRA and CDR2 YSYEKL. Trimming took 1 base from V and 0 from J; bases not matched to a gene: 12. This CDR3 has 18 amino acids. The CDR3 loop is CASSQGPTLADSSYEQYF. The CDR3, as DNA: TGCGCCAGCAGCCAAGGCCCGACGCTAGCGGATAGCTCCTACGAGCAGTACTTC.

This clonotype was recorded at least ten times. This rearrangement joins TRBV5-1 to TRBJ1-1; TRBD1 matches at 7 bases. This CDR3 has 15 amino acids. The V and J ends lost 4 bases and 6 bases, in that order; junction bases with no gene match: 12. Germline CDR1 reads SGHRS; CDR2 reads YFSETQ. The CDR3 sequence is CASSPGVGGVAEAFF. The CDR3 DNA reads TGCGCCAGCAGCCCAGGGGTAGGGGGCGTCGCTGAAGCTTTCTTT.

Notes on this clonotype: A single base separates this from a much larger clone, so it may be a read error. The rearrangement links TRBV12-3 or TRBV12-4 to TRBJ2-5, with a tentative D call TRBD2 (5 bases). There are 15 residues in the CDR3. This chain's CDR3 is CASTPSGSGQETLYF. DNA of the CDR3: TGTGCCAGCACACCCAGCGGATCAGGCCAAGAGACCCTGTACTTC.

This clonotype was observed a few times. V is TRBV12-3 or TRBV12-4 and J is TRBJ1-3; D not resolved. This CDR3 has 17 residues. Deletions cut 3 bases from V and 0 bases from J, with 15 bases between. The CDR3 reads CASSFFLPRDSGNTIYF. CDR3 nucleotide sequence: TGTGCCAGCAGTTTCTTTCTTCCCCGAGACTCTGGAAACACCATATATTTT.

This clonotype was picked up a small number of times. The chain uses TRBV27 and TRBJ2-5; tentative D call: TRBD2 (5 bases). This CDR3 has 15 amino acids. Germline CDR1 MNHEY, CDR2 SMNVEV (reference sequence). Trimming left V 5 bases short and J 5 bases short, with 18 bases between. As DNA, the CDR3 is TGTGCCAGCAGTCCGCTTAAGGGAGAAAGGGAGACCCAGTACTTC. Residues: CASSPLKGERETQYF.

This clonotype was picked up a small number of times. The chain recombines TRBV27 with TRBJ2-2; D not resolved. Germline lookup yields CDR1 MNHEY and CDR2 SMNVEV (reference sequence). The germline V and J ends were trimmed by 0 bases and 4 bases, with 12 bases remaining between them. The CDR3 sequence is 16 residues long. Here the CDR3 DNA reads TGTGCCAGCAGTTTATCAGCTATGGAAGGCACCGGGGAGCTGTTTTTT. Translated: CASSLSAMEGTGELFF.

This clonotype was counted at least ten times. This chain connects TRBV5-1 to TRBJ2-1; TRBD2 is a possible D gene (6 bases). Trimming took off 0 bases at V and 7 bases at J, with 11 bases between the two ends. Germline-derived CDR1 and CDR2 are SGHRS and YFSETQ. The CDR3 runs to 14 residues. In nucleotides, the CDR3 is TGCGCCAGCAGCTTGGTTTTGCGGGAAAATGAGCAGTTCTTC. The encoded protein is CASSLVLRENEQFF.